Sequencing of this TCR beta chain was carried out in a study of shared T cell receptors in the human thymus. The CDR3 is made up of 11 amino acids. The V gene's germline CDR1 is LGHNT and CDR2 FRNRAP. V was pared by 1 base and J by 4 bases, with 2 bases between. Notes on this clone: Within the sample, other DNA sequences also encode this same CDR3.

Method: immunoSEQ multiplex PCR; TCRdb's copy keeps in-frame clones and lacks some. The data contain 640,000 or so clones, roughly 86% of them singletons. These data were also reused for a study on human thymus T cells.

Sequences were obtained from thymocytes. The receptor comes from a boy under two years old with a congenital heart defect. The chain combines TRBV12-5 with TRBJ2-7; D is ambiguous. This chain's CDR3 is CASGLAYEQYF. In DNA form, the CDR3 reads TGTGCTAGTGGTTTGGCGTACGAGCAGTACTTC.